The 13 T cell receptor beta chains below were found in one sample sequenced in a study of blood T cell repertoires in COVID-19. Method: immunoSEQ multiplex PCR; TCRdb's copy keeps in-frame clones and lacks some. The data hold more than 120,000 clones, with approximately 89% observed a single time. The sample taken for sequencing was peripheral blood. The receptor source for this set is a human donor in a cohort sampled during active COVID-19.

The rearrangement uses TRBV7-2 and TRBJ2-5; possible D gene TRBD1, 5 bases. V was trimmed by 5 bases and J by 5 bases, leaving 12 bases between them. The CDR3 has 13 amino acids. The germline V gene has CDR1 SGHTA and CDR2 FQGNSA. In nucleotides, the CDR3 is TGTGCCAGCAGCGTAGACAGTTGGGAGACCCAGTACTTC. Protein: CASSVDSWETQYF.

This clone came up a few times. This chain uses TRBV6-2 or TRBV6-3 with TRBJ2-7; 7 positions match TRBD1. With V trimmed by 3 bases and J by 3 bases, 8 bases remained unmatched. The CDR3 sequence is 15 residues long. Germline assignment: CDR1 MNHEY and CDR2 SVGEGT. CDR3 protein: CASSYLGRQGYEQYF. DNA of the CDR3: TGTGCCAGCAGTTATCTGGGTCGACAGGGCTACGAGCAGTACTTC.

In its sample, this clone was seen once. The chain is built from TRBV2 and TRBJ1-5; 7 nucleotides match TRBD1. V was pared by 4 bases and J by 6 bases, with 9 bases of the junction left unmatched. Germline V CDR1 and CDR2: SNHLY, FYNNEI. CDR3 length: 15 amino acids. CDR3 residues: CASSGSQGVGQPQHF. In DNA, the CDR3 is TGTGCCAGCAGTGGGTCGCAGGGGGTAGGTCAGCCCCAGCATTTT.

V and J are TRBV6-1 and TRBJ2-1, with TRBD1 as a possible D gene (6 bases). Trimming cost V 2 bases and J 0 bases, with 17 bases left between them. Germline lookup yields CDR1 MNHNS and CDR2 SASEGT. CDR3 length equals 18 residues. CDR3 protein: CASSEIIGQRSSYNEQFF. CDR3 nucleotide sequence: TGTGCCAGCAGTGAAATAATTGGACAGAGGAGCTCCTACAATGAGCAGTTCTTC.

This chain uses TRBV5-4 with TRBJ2-7; 13 positions match TRBD2. This CDR3 region has 13 residues. J lost 7 bases, V lost 4 bases, and 2 bases had no gene match. Germline-derived CDR1 and CDR2 are SGHNT and YYREEE (reference sequence). The CDR3 reads CASSQGLAGEQYF. The CDR3 nucleotides are TGTGCCAGCAGCCAGGGACTAGCGGGGGAGCAGTACTTC.

The chain employs TRBV9 and TRBJ2-7; 8 nucleotides line up with TRBD1. CDR1 SGDLS and CDR2 YYNGEE come from the germline V gene. V was pared by 0 bases and J by 1 base, with 12 bases of the junction left unmatched. CDR3 length equals 18 residues. CDR3 DNA sequence: TGTGCCAGCAGCGTAGCCCCCCAGGCGACAGGGGTTTCCTACGAGCAGTACTTC. It encodes CASSVAPQATGVSYEQYF.

This clone was recorded only once. This chain joins TRBV6-5 and TRBJ2-5, with 9 positions matching TRBD1. The germline V gene encodes CDR1 MNHEY and CDR2 SVGAGI. This CDR3 has 15 amino acids. J gave up 2 bases and V 8 bases, and 9 bases lay outside the gene matches. The CDR3 coding sequence is TGTGCCAGCTCCGGGACAGGGACTCTACAAGAGACCCAGTACTTC. Encoded protein: CASSGTGTLQETQYF.

The chain combines TRBV7-2 with TRBJ1-4, with TRBD1 identical over 10 bases. Germline assignment: CDR1 SGHTA and CDR2 FQGNSA. The V and J ends lost 4 bases and 6 bases, in that order; junction bases with no gene match: 2. The CDR3 is made up of 14 amino acids. The CDR3 nucleotides read TGTGCCAGCAGCTCCGGGACAGGGGATGAAAAACTGTTTTTT. This gives the protein CASSSGTGDEKLFF.

The chain carries TRBV9 and TRBJ1-1; no definite D call. The germline CDR1 and CDR2 sequences are SGDLS and YYNGEE. This CDR3 is built from 13 residues. V gave up 0 bases and J gave up 5 bases, with 8 bases separating them. This CDR3 is CASSVGGQTEAFF. CDR3 coding DNA: TGTGCCAGCAGCGTAGGAGGGCAGACTGAAGCTTTCTTT.

This clone was counted ten times or more. The chain uses TRBV15 and TRBJ1-5; TRBD1 agrees at 9 bases. The V segment lost 0 bases and the J segment 4 bases; nucleotides outside the gene matches: 10. CDR1 is LNHNV, CDR2 YYDKDF, per germline (reference sequence). The CDR3 totals 18 residues. This CDR3 reads CATSRDSNTGTGNQPQHF. For the CDR3, the DNA is TGTGCCACCAGCAGAGACTCTAACACCGGGACAGGGAATCAGCCCCAGCATTTT.

The gene calls are TRBV7-2 and TRBJ2-2, with D possibly TRBD2 on 7 matching bases. This CDR3 comprises 16 residues. The germline V gene encodes CDR1 SGHTA and CDR2 FQGNSA. With 8 bases removed from V and 2 bases from J, the gap between germline ends came to 18 bases. The CDR3 is CASVRNGGANTGELFF. The DNA of the CDR3 is TGTGCCAGCGTTAGGAATGGGGGGGCCAACACCGGGGAGCTGTTTTTT.

The chain combines TRBV27 with TRBJ1-2, with TRBD1 matching 8 bases. CDR1 MNHEY and CDR2 SMNVEV come from the germline V gene (reference sequence). The CDR3 totals 16 residues. Trimming removed 1 base from V and 6 bases from J; junction bases left unmatched: 10. Written as DNA, the CDR3 is TGTGCCAGCAGTTTATTACCCCGGACAGGGTTAGATGGCTACACCTTC. This codes for CASSLLPRTGLDGYTF.

The rearrangement joins TRBV4-2 to TRBJ1-2, with 7 bases identical to TRBD1. V lost 2 bases, J lost 2 bases, and 11 bases stayed unmatched. Germline-derived CDR1 and CDR2 are LGHNA and YNFKEQ. This CDR3 comprises 17 residues. The CDR3 sequence: CASSQQITGASNYGYTF. The CDR3 DNA is TGTGCCAGCAGCCAACAAATTACAGGGGCTAGCAACTATGGCTACACCTTC.